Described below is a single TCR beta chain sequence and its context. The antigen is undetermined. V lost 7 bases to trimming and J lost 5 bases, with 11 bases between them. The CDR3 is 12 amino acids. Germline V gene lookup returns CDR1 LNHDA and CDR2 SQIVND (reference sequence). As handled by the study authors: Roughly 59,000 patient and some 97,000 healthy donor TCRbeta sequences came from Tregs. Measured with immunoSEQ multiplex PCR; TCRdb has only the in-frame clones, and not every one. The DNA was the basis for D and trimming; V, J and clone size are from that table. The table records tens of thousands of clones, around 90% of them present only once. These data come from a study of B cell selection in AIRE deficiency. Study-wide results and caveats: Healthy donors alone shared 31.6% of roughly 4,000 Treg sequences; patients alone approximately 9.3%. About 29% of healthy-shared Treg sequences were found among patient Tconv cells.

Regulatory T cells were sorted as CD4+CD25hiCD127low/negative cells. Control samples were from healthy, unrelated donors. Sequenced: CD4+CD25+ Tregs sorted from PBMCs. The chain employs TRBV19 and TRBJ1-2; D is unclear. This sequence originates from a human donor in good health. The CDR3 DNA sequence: TGTGCCAGTACCATGACCGATTATGGCTACACCTTC. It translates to CASTMTDYGYTF.